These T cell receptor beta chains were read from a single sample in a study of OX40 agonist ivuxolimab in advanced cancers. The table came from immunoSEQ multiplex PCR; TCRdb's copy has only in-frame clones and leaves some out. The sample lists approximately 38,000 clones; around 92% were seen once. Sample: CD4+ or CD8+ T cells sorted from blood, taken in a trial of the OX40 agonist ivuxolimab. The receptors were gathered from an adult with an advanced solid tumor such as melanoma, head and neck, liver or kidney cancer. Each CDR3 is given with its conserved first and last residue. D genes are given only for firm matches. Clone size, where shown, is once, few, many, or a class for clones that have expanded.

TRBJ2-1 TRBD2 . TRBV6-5 TGTGCCAGCACCTCCCTAGCGGGAGTCTACAATGAGCAGTTCTTC CASTSLAGVYNEQFF
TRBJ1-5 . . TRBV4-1 TGCGCCAGCAGCCGCCAGTCTGATAGCAATCAGCCCCAGCATTTT CASSRQSDSNQPQHF
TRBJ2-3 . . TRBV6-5 TGTGCCAGCAGGTTCAGCCTATCTAGCACAGATACGCAGTATTTT CASRFSLSSTDTQYF
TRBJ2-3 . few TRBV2 TGTGCCAGCAGCGGACAGTATTTT CASSGQYF
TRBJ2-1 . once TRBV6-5 TGTGCCAGCAGGGATGGCTTCTCCTACAATGAGCAGTTCTTC CASRDGFSYNEQFF
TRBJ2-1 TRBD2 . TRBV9 TGTGCCAGCAGCTCTAGCGGGAGGGCCGATGAGCAGTTCTTC CASSSSGRADEQFF
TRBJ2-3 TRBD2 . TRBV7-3 TGTGCCAGCAGCTTAACGGAAGGCGGGAGGGAGGGAGATACGCAGTATTTT CASSLTEGGREGDTQYF
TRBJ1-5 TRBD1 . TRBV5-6 TGTGCCAGCAGCCCGCGGGGAGGGGGCGCGGATCAGCCCCAGCATTTT CASSPRGGGADQPQHF
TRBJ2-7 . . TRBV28 TGTGCCAGCAGTCTGAGGGCCTTCCACGAGCAGTACTTC CASSLRAFHEQYF
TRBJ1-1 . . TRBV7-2 TGTGCCAGCAGCCCTGGGACGCCTGAAGCTTTCTTT CASSPGTPEAFF
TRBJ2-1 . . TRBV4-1 TGCGCCAGCAGCCCCACCCTAAGCTCCTACAACGAGCAGTTCTTC CASSPTLSSYNEQFF
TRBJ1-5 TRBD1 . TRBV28 TGTGCCAGCAGTTTAGACAGGGGGGCTGTTGGGCAGCCCCAGCATTTT CASSLDRGAVGQPQHF
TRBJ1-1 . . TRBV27 TGTGCCAGCAGTTTATCAGGTCAGGGCGCTGTCACTGAAGCTTTCTTT CASSLSGQGAVTEAFF
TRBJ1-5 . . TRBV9 TGTGCCAGCAGCGTAGGTGGGGGTGATCAGCCCCAGCATTTT CASSVGGGDQPQHF
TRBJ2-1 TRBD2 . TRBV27 TGTGCCAGCAGTATTGGGACTAGCGGAAACAATGAGCAGTTCTTC CASSIGTSGNNEQFF
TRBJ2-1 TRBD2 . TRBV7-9 TGTGCCAGCAGCTTTTCAGGTCAAGTGGCTAGCGGGTACAATGAGCAGTTCTTC CASSFSGQVASGYNEQFF
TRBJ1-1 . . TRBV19 TGTGCCAGTATGACATGGAACACTGAAGCTTTCTTT CASMTWNTEAFF
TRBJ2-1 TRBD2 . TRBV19 TGTGCCAGTAGTATAGGTGTAGCGGGATACAATGAGCAGTTCTTC CASSIGVAGYNEQFF
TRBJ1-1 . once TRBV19 TGTGCCAGTAGCCTAGTCCAGGTGAACACTGAAGCTTTCTTT CASSLVQVNTEAFF
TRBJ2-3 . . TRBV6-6 TGTGCCAGCAGTTCGACCTCCCCGGATACGCAGTATTTT CASSSTSPDTQYF
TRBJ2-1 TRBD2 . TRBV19 TGTGCCAGAGTTAGCGGGAGGGGATCCTACAATGAGCAGTTCTTC CARVSGRGSYNEQFF
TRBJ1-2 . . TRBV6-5 TGTGCCAGCAGTTACGAAGTGATCGGTGGCTACACCTTC CASSYEVIGGYTF
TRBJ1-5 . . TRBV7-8 TGTGCCAGCAGCGCAAGCAATCAGCCCCAGCATTTT CASSASNQPQHF
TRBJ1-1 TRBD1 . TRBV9 TGTGCCAGCAGCCCTCGGACAGGGGGATCGGACGAAGCTTTCTTT CASSPRTGGSDEAFF
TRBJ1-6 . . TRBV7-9 TGTGCCAGCATGGGTCCAGGCCCCAATAATTCACCCCTCCACTTT CASMGPGPNNSPLHF
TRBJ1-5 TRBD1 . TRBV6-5 TGTGCCAGCAGTCCGGACAGGGGGCTCTACCAGCCCCAGCATTTT CASSPDRGLYQPQHF
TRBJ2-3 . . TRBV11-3 TGTGCCAGCAGCTTCGCGGCAGATACGCAGTATTTT CASSFAADTQYF
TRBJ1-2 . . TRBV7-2 TGTGCCAGCAGCTCCGACAGTTATGGCTACACCTTC CASSSDSYGYTF
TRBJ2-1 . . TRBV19 TGTGCCAGTAGTATGCGCCCCGCGGCGGAGATAAACAATGAGCAGTTCTTC CASSMRPAAEINNEQFF
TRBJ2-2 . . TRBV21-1 TGTGCCAGCAGCAAGTTATCGAACACCGGGGAGCTGTTTTTT CASSKLSNTGELFF
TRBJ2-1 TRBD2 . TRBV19 TGTGCCAGTAGTGGACTAGAGTCGCGGGGGTACTACAATGAGCAGTTCTTC CASSGLESRGYYNEQFF
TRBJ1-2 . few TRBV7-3 TGTGCCAGCAGCCCCGAAGGTAGGGTCAGGGGATATGGCTACACCTTC CASSPEGRVRGYGYTF
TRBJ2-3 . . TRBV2 TGTGCCAGCGGTCAAGGGACCGCATATACGCAGTATTTT CASGQGTAYTQYF
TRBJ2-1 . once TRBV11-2 TGTGCCAGCAGCACCGCTAGCTGGGCTCGCAATGAGCAGTTCTTC CASSTASWARNEQFF
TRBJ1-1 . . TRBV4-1 TGCGCCAGCAGTCATGAACCAGGGGACACTGAAGCTTTCTTT CASSHEPGDTEAFF
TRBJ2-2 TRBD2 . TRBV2 TGTGCCAGCACCCCAGATCCGGGACTAGAAACACACCGGGGAGCTGTTTTT CASTPDPGLETHRGAVF
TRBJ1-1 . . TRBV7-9 TGTGCCAGCAGCTTGGAAGCTTTCTTT CASSLEAFF
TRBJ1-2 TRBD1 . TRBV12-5 TGTGCTAGTGGTTTGGCAGGGGGCAACTATGGCTACACCTTC CASGLAGGNYGYTF
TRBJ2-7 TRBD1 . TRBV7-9 TGTGCCAGCAGCATCCCACAGGGGGCGGACCACGAGCAGTACTTC CASSIPQGADHEQYF
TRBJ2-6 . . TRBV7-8 TGTGCCAGCAGCCCACATGTCCGTAGCTCTGGGGCCAACGTCCTGACTTTC CASSPHVRSSGANVLTF
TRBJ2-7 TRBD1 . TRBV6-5 TGTGCCAGCAGTCCCGGACAGGGCGCCTCCTACGAGCAGTACTTC CASSPGQGASYEQYF
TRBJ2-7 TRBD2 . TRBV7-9 TGTGCCAGCAGCTCGGGACTAGCCTACGAGCAGTACTTC CASSSGLAYEQYF